The next 22 T cell receptor beta chains were all read from a single sample in a study of PD-1 blockade in mismatch repair-deficient tumors. This table comes from immunoSEQ multiplex PCR, and its TCRdb copy is limited to in-frame clones, with some not included. The profile shows about 68,000 clones, around 80% of them singletons. Source: peripheral blood, taken 2 weeks after starting pembrolizumab. The receptor set was obtained from an adult with mismatch repair-deficient cancer.

The rearrangement links TRBV6-5 to TRBJ1-5; D is unclear. This CDR3 region has 13 residues. The ends were cut back, 0 bases at V and 6 bases at J, with 6 bases in the middle. Germline lookup yields CDR1 MNHEY and CDR2 SVGAGI. The CDR3 loop is CASSYSRSQPQHF. In DNA, the CDR3 is TGTGCCAGCAGTTACTCGAGATCTCAGCCCCAGCATTTT.

By sample share, this clone is medium-sized. The chain links TRBV2 to TRBJ2-7; 9 nucleotides match TRBD1. CDR3 length equals 16 residues. CDR1 is SNHLY and CDR2 is FYNNEI in the germline V gene. The ends lost 4 bases at V and 1 base at J; junction bases unmatched: 8. The CDR3 spells CASSVGPGQGSYEQYF. The CDR3 DNA sequence: TGTGCCAGCAGTGTGGGCCCGGGACAGGGATCCTACGAGCAGTACTTC.

The sample holds a few counts of this clone. The chain recombines TRBV29-1 with TRBJ1-1, with D perhaps matching TRBD1 (5 bases). Germline-derived CDR1 and CDR2 are SQVTM and ANQGSEA. Trimming left V 6 bases short and J 0 bases short, with 8 bases between. This CDR3 is built from 12 residues. Here the CDR3 reads CSVQQVNTEAFF. The CDR3 region has the DNA TGCAGCGTCCAACAGGTGAACACTGAAGCTTTCTTT.

The gene calls are TRBV19 and TRBJ2-5; D is possibly TRBD1 (5 bases). The CDR3 is made up of 15 amino acids. Trimming removed 1 base at V and 5 bases at J, with 14 bases between. Per the germline V gene, CDR1 is LNHDA and CDR2 is SQIVND (reference sequence). For the CDR3, the DNA is TGTGCCAGTAGTATAGTCTCTAGGGGTCGGGAGACCCAGTACTTC. This sequence encodes CASSIVSRGRETQYF. Drawing the rest from reference TRBV19 and TRBJ2-5, the complete variable domain is DGGITQSPKYLFRKEGQNVTLSCEQNLNHDAMYWYRQDPGQGLRLIYYSQIVNDFQKGDIAEGYSVSREKKESFPLTVTSAQKNPTAFYLCASSIVSRGRETQYFGPGTRLLVL.

The chain combines TRBV2 with TRBJ1-1; TRBD1 aligns across 7 bases. Germline lookup yields CDR1 SNHLY and CDR2 FYNNEI. The CDR3 length is 16 residues. V dropped 4 bases and J dropped 3; count of bases not matched to a gene: 11. The CDR3 coding sequence is TGTGCCAGCAGTGGGGGGACAGACCTATTTTACACTGAAGCTTTCTTT. It specifies CASSGGTDLFYTEAFF.

The gene calls are TRBV4-2 and TRBJ2-2; no definite D call. Germline CDR1 reads LGHNA; CDR2 reads YNFKEQ. This CDR3 contains 13 residues. Trimming left V 4 bases short and J 3 bases short, with 6 bases between. The CDR3 bases are TGTGCCAGCAGCCTGACCGACACCGGGGAGCTGTTTTTT. It yields the protein CASSLTDTGELFF.

This clone was detected only a few times. In the same sample, other DNA sequences code for this CDR3. The gene calls are TRBV30 and TRBJ1-3; 7 positions agree with TRBD1. V shed 3 bases, J shed 1 base, and the junction held 3 bases outside the gene matches. This CDR3 has 14 amino acids. The germline V gene has CDR1 GTSNPN and CDR2 SVGIG (reference sequence). The CDR3 region is CAWSKTGSGNTIYF. CDR3 nucleotides: TGTGCCTGGAGCAAGACAGGGTCTGGAAACACCATATATTTT.

This clone came up many times. The rearrangement links TRBV7-9 to TRBJ2-1, with 7 bases matching TRBD2. The germline V gene encodes CDR1 SEHNR and CDR2 FQNEAQ (reference sequence). Trimming removed 1 base from V and 7 bases from J; junction bases left unmatched: 4. CDR3 length: 14 amino acids. CDR3 loop: CASSLVAGSNEQFF. The DNA for the CDR3 is TGTGCCAGCAGCTTAGTAGCGGGTTCTAATGAGCAGTTCTTC.

The chain links TRBV11-3 to TRBJ2-2; D is unresolved. Germline-derived CDR1 and CDR2 are SGHNT and YENEEA. This CDR3 spans 18 amino acids. V lost 0 bases and J 5 bases, leaving 19 bases between the germline ends. For the CDR3, the DNA is TGTGCCAGCAGCTTAGAAGCCCTATGGGATCTAGGAACCGGGGAGCTGTTTTTT. Translation gives CASSLEALWDLGTGELFF.

This chain links TRBV2 with TRBJ1-3, with TRBD1 identical over 7 bases. CDR1 and CDR2 (germline): SNHLY, FYNNEI. The CDR3 loop spans 14 amino acids. Trimming at V came to 4 bases and at J to 2 bases, leaving 2 bases not matched to a gene. CDR3 sequence: CASSGDSAGNTIYF. CDR3 in DNA: TGTGCCAGCAGTGGGGACAGCGCTGGAAACACCATATATTTT.

The chain is built from TRBV7-3 and TRBJ2-3; TRBD1 matches 9 bases. This CDR3 spans 13 amino acids. The trim removed 5 bases at V and 10 bases at J, leaving 7 bases unmatched. The germline V gene encodes CDR1 SGHTA and CDR2 FQGTGA. The CDR3 region has the DNA TGTGCCAGCAGCCCTGGGACAGGGAGGGCGCAGTATTTT. This sequence encodes CASSPGTGRAQYF.

CDR3 nucleotide sequence: TGTGCCAGCAGTAGACCCGGGGGCGAGAACACTGAAGCTTTCTTT. Translated, it gives CASSRPGGENTEAFF. The chain joins TRBV27 to TRBJ1-1; a weak D match, TRBD1 (6 bases). Per germline, CDR1 MNHEY and CDR2 SMNVEV (reference sequence). The V end was cut by 5 bases, the J end by 1 base, with 14 bases between. The CDR3 length is 15 residues.

CDR3 region: CASSPPSKTYEQYF. CDR3 bases: TGTGCCAGCTCACCACCCTCCAAGACCTACGAGCAGTACTTC. The chain is built from TRBV18 and TRBJ2-7; D uncertain. The CDR3 contains 14 residues. Germline-derived CDR1 and CDR2 are KGHSH and LQKENI. V was shortened by 0 bases and J by 2 bases, with 8 bases between the two germline ends.

This clone was observed a handful of times. This chain uses TRBV30 with TRBJ1-2, with D possibly TRBD1 on 6 matching bases. Trimming removed 4 bases from V and 4 bases from J, with 13 bases in between. This CDR3 comprises 13 residues. CDR1 is GTSNPN, CDR2 SVGIG, per germline (reference sequence). CDR3 loop: CAWNNRVVYGYTF. CDR3 DNA: TGTGCCTGGAATAACAGGGTTGTCTATGGCTACACCTTC. The entire variable domain, with the rest obtained from reference TRBV30 and TRBJ1-2, is as follows: SQTIHQWPATLVQPVGSPLSLECTVEGTSNPNLYWYRQAAGRGLQLLFYSVGIGQISSEVPQNLSASRPQDRQFILSSKKLLLSDSGFYLCAWNNRVVYGYTFGSGTRLTVV.

V and J are TRBV18 and TRBJ2-1; D is undetermined. Looked up from germline, CDR1 is KGHSH and CDR2 is LQKENI. The CDR3 length is 16 residues. V was cut by 0 bases and J by 2 bases, with 11 bases left in between. CDR3 region: CASSPPGSNPYNEQFF. CDR3 DNA: TGTGCCAGCTCACCACCGGGCAGCAACCCCTACAATGAGCAGTTCTTC.

The genes are TRBV19 and TRBJ2-1, with unresolved D. Germline-derived CDR1 and CDR2 are LNHDA and SQIVND (reference sequence). Trimming took 6 bases from V and 4 from J, leaving 7 bases between them. The CDR3 is 12 residues long. The CDR3 DNA sequence: TGTGCCAGTAGGGGTGGATACAATGAGCAGTTCTTC. Translation gives CASRGGYNEQFF.

The rearrangement joins TRBV5-4 to TRBJ2-5; no firm D call. The CDR3 loop spans 13 amino acids. Deletions cut 9 bases from V and 0 bases from J, with 12 bases between. Germline V CDR1 and CDR2: SGHNT, YYREEE (reference sequence). CDR3 DNA: TGTGCCACCAACCGTCAGTACCAAGAGACCCAGTACTTC. Translating it yields CATNRQYQETQYF.

This chain joins TRBV7-3 and TRBJ2-5, with TRBD2 matching over 8 bases. The CDR3 loop spans 15 amino acids. The V gene's germline CDR1 is SGHTA and CDR2 FQGTGA. With 2 bases clipped from V and 4 bases from J, the junction kept 6 bases outside the gene matches. The CDR3 spells CASSLSGTSRETQYF. CDR3 DNA: TGTGCCAGCAGCTTATCCGGGACTAGTCGAGAGACCCAGTACTTC.

V usage is TRBV7-2 and J usage is TRBJ1-5; weak D call: TRBD1 (5 bases). The CDR3 has 16 amino acids. CDR1 and CDR2 from the germline V gene are SGHTA and FQGNSA. The V gene lost 4 bases and the J gene lost 4 bases, with 17 bases spanning the gap. The CDR3: CASSSHGGWGNQPQHF. CDR3 DNA sequence: TGTGCCAGCAGCTCCCACGGGGGGTGGGGAAATCAGCCCCAGCATTTT.

The chain uses TRBV7-9 and TRBJ1-1; 11 nucleotides line up with TRBD1. Germline V lookup: CDR1 SEHNR, CDR2 FQNEAQ (reference sequence). CDR3 length: 13 residues. Germline trimming cut 7 bases from V and 5 bases from J; bases unmatched to any gene: 3. As DNA, the CDR3 is TGTGCCAGCAAGGGACAGGGGGGGACTGAAGCTTTCTTT. Translation gives CASKGQGGTEAFF.

The chain combines TRBV15 with TRBJ1-1; no reliable D call. The germline gives CDR1 LNHNV, CDR2 YYDKDF (reference sequence). This CDR3 has 14 residues. V was cut by 0 bases and J by 8 bases, with 13 bases left in between. As DNA, the CDR3 is TGTGCCACCAGCAGAGATGGACTGGGATGGGAAGCTTTCTTT. As protein: CATSRDGLGWEAFF.

The rearrangement uses TRBV29-1 and TRBJ2-2; 9 bases fit TRBD1. Losses at the gene ends were 4 bases for V and 5 bases for J; bases not matched to a gene: 5. The germline gives CDR1 SQVTM, CDR2 ANQGSEA. This CDR3 region has 14 residues. The CDR3 DNA sequence: TGCAGCGTTGTGAGGACAGGGGTGACCGGGGAGCTGTTTTTT. Residues: CSVVRTGVTGELFF.